The 21 T cell receptor beta chains given below trace back to one sample, sequenced in a study of cytomegalovirus exposure and HLA in healthy donors. Here immunoSEQ multiplex PCR was the method, and the copy in TCRdb shows in-frame clones only, minus some. The data contain about 110,000 clones, about 85% of them singletons. The sequencing input was PBMCs. The receptor source for this set is a woman in her late teens or twenties in good health and CMV-seropositive.

The J gene is TRBJ1-2, the V gene TRBV28, with TRBD1 identical over 12 bases. The germline CDR1 and CDR2 sequences are MDHEN and SYDVKM. The trim removed 5 bases at V and 2 bases at J, leaving 9 bases unmatched. The CDR3 runs 17 residues. The CDR3 DNA sequence: TGTGCCAGCAGTCTCACCTGGGGACAGGGGGCCAACTATGGCTACACCTTC. Protein product: CASSLTWGQGANYGYTF.

This chain uses TRBV19 with TRBJ1-1, with D possibly TRBD1 on 5 matching bases. The CDR3 is 13 amino acids. V was cut by 5 bases and J by 2 bases, with 9 bases left in between. The germline V gene has CDR1 LNHDA and CDR2 SQIVND (reference sequence). CDR3 region: CASSVGGNTEAFF. CDR3 sequence (DNA): TGTGCCAGTAGTGTCGGGGGAAACACTGAAGCTTTCTTT. Full variable domain (missing parts from reference TRBV19 and TRBJ1-1): DGGITQSPKYLFRKEGQNVTLSCEQNLNHDAMYWYRQDPGQGLRLIYYSQIVNDFQKGDIAEGYSVSREKKESFPLTVTSAQKNPTAFYLCASSVGGNTEAFFGQGTRLTVV.

V gene TRBV6-5 combines with J gene TRBJ1-1; no definite D call. The CDR3 length is 13 residues. V lost 7 bases, J lost 0 bases, and 9 bases lay in between. Germline CDR1 and CDR2: MNHEY and SVGAGI. The CDR3 spells CASTQAMNTEAFF. For the CDR3, the DNA is TGTGCCAGCACCCAGGCCATGAACACTGAAGCTTTCTTT.

The rearrangement links TRBV4-3 to TRBJ1-2; 7 bases line up with TRBD1. V shed 0 bases, J shed 0 bases, and the junction held 7 bases outside the gene matches. The CDR3 spans 17 residues. Germline CDR1 reads LGHNA; CDR2 reads YSLEER. The CDR3 bases are TGCGCCAGCAGCCAAGAGAGAGGGACAGCTACTAACTATGGCTACACCTTC. Amino acids: CASSQERGTATNYGYTF.

The rearrangement uses TRBV9 and TRBJ1-3; D not resolved. V shed 2 bases and J shed 4 bases, with 7 bases lying between them. CDR1 and CDR2 (germline): SGDLS, YYNGEE. The CDR3 covers 13 residues. CDR3 sequence (DNA): TGTGCCAGCAGCGTCAATTTCGGAAACACCATATATTTT. Protein: CASSVNFGNTIYF.

V and J are TRBV4-1 and TRBJ2-3; D gene ambiguous. The ends were cut back, 4 bases at V and 6 bases at J, with 11 bases in the middle. In germline, CDR1 is MGHRA, CDR2 YSYEKL. This CDR3 comprises 13 residues. CDR3 amino acids: CASSLSTGDTQYF. CDR3 sequence (DNA): TGCGCCAGCAGCCTCTCAACCGGGGATACGCAGTATTTT.

This chain joins TRBV6-1 and TRBJ1-5, with TRBD1 matching over 8 bases. Unmatched junction bases numbered 6, after V lost 6 bases and J lost 5 bases. Germline lookup yields CDR1 MNHNS and CDR2 SASEGT. There are 14 residues in the CDR3. The CDR3 region has the DNA TGTGCCAGCAGACAGGGGGGTGAGCATCAGCCCCAGCATTTT. Protein product: CASRQGGEHQPQHF.

The rearrangement uses TRBV10-3 and TRBJ1-2, with 10 bases identical to TRBD1. In germline, CDR1 is ENHRY, CDR2 SYGVKD. Trimming removed 5 bases from V and 8 bases from J; junction bases left unmatched: 5. This CDR3 comprises 13 residues. In DNA, the CDR3 is TGTGCCATCAGTTCGGACAGGGGGTTCGGCTACACCTTC. Translating it yields CAISSDRGFGYTF.

This chain links TRBV28 with TRBJ1-1; D is undetermined. Germline values: CDR1 MDHEN, CDR2 SYDVKM. This CDR3 is 12 amino acids long. The ends were cut back, 5 bases at V and 2 bases at J, with 6 bases in the middle. The CDR3 nucleotides are TGTGCCAGCAGTCCCCTAAACACTGAAGCTTTCTTT. This codes for CASSPLNTEAFF. Combining the CDR3 with reference TRBV28 and TRBJ1-1 gives the whole variable domain DVKVTQSSRYLVKRTGEKVFLECVQDMDHENMFWYRQDPGLGLRLIYFSYDVKMKEKGDIPEGYSVSREKKERFSLILESASTNQTSMYLCASSPLNTEAFFGQGTRLTVV.

V is TRBV2 and J is TRBJ1-1; a possible D gene is TRBD1 (5 bases). Between the trimmed V and J ends, which lost 7 bases and 0 bases, there was a span of 9 bases. The CDR3 runs 13 residues. From germline, CDR1 is SNHLY and CDR2 FYNNEI. The DNA of the CDR3 is TGTGCCAGCACAAGGGGTATGAACACTGAAGCTTTCTTT. Translation: CASTRGMNTEAFF.

This clone was detected only once. This chain links TRBV28 with TRBJ2-5, with TRBD2 matching over 16 bases. Looked up from germline, CDR1 is MDHEN and CDR2 is SYDVKM. The V gene end was trimmed by 5 bases and the J gene end by 5 bases; junction bases not matched to a gene: 5. The CDR3 contains 16 residues. The DNA for the CDR3 is TGTGCCAGCAGTCCGGGACTAGCGGGGGGGCTTGAGACCCAGTACTTC. This sequence encodes CASSPGLAGGLETQYF.

This chain connects TRBV4-1 to TRBJ1-2, with TRBD1 identical over 7 bases. Looked up from germline, CDR1 is MGHRA and CDR2 is YSYEKL. The CDR3 length is 15 residues. Trimming took 0 bases from V and 4 from J; bases not matched to a gene: 5. This chain's CDR3 is CASSQEQGTLYGYTF. CDR3 sequence (DNA): TGCGCCAGCAGCCAAGAACAGGGGACCCTCTATGGCTACACCTTC.

A single count supports this clone. This rearrangement joins TRBV7-9 to TRBJ2-2; D is uncertain. Per germline, CDR1 SEHNR and CDR2 FQNEAQ (reference sequence). There are 14 residues in the CDR3. V was shortened by 4 bases and J by 0 bases, with 6 bases between the two germline ends. CDR3 in DNA: TGTGCCAGCAGCTCCCGGGCGAACACCGGGGAGCTGTTTTTT. It translates to CASSSRANTGELFF.

This clone was detected only once. The chain is built from TRBV6-6 and TRBJ2-3; 9 bases align to TRBD1. CDR3 length: 16 amino acids. V shed 6 bases, J shed 5 bases, and the junction held 12 bases outside the gene matches. CDR1 is MNHNY, CDR2 SVGAGI, per germline (reference sequence). The CDR3 sequence is CASSPWDRAKGDTQYF. The CDR3 DNA is TGTGCCAGCAGCCCCTGGGACAGGGCTAAGGGAGATACGCAGTATTTT.

The gene calls are TRBV28 and TRBJ1-2, with D perhaps TRBD1 (6 bases). The germline V gene encodes CDR1 MDHEN and CDR2 SYDVKM. V lost 4 bases and J 4 bases, leaving 19 bases between the germline ends. The CDR3 runs to 16 residues. The CDR3: CASSSGGGPSSYGYTF. The CDR3 DNA reads TGTGCCAGCAGTTCCGGGGGGGGCCCCTCCAGCTATGGCTACACCTTC.

V and J are TRBV13 and TRBJ2-7; maybe TRBD1 (5 bases). The CDR3 is 13 amino acids. CDR1 and CDR2 from the germline V gene are PRHDT and FYEKMQ (reference sequence). With 1 base removed from V and 7 bases from J, the gap between germline ends came to 11 bases. CDR3: CASSLAGSREQYF. The CDR3 nucleotides read TGTGCCAGCAGCTTAGCAGGGTCGAGGGAGCAGTACTTC. Full variable domain (rest looked up from reference TRBV13 and TRBJ2-7): AAGVIQSPRHLIKEKRETATLKCYPIPRHDTVYWYQQGPGQDPQFLISFYEKMQSDKGSIPDRFSAQQFSDYHSELNMSSLELGDSALYFCASSLAGSREQYFGPGTRLTVT.

This clone was detected only a few times. The chain is built from TRBV7-9 and TRBJ2-7, with D tentatively TRBD2 (5 bases). CDR1 and CDR2 (germline): SEHNR, FQNEAQ (reference sequence). V was pared by 5 bases and J by 3 bases, with 11 bases between. This CDR3 region has 13 residues. CDR3 region: CASSDGLIYEQYF. DNA for the CDR3: TGTGCCAGCAGCGACGGACTGATCTACGAGCAGTACTTC.

CDR3 amino acids: CASSLAGQKETQYF. The CDR3 bases are TGCGCCAGCAGCTTGGCCGGACAAAAAGAGACCCAGTACTTC. The rearrangement links TRBV5-1 to TRBJ2-5, with D perhaps matching TRBD1 (5 bases). Germline loops: CDR1 SGHRS, CDR2 YFSETQ. Trimming cost V 0 bases and J 3 bases, with 9 bases left between them. CDR3 length: 14 residues.

This chain joins TRBV7-9 and TRBJ2-7; TRBD1 aligns across 10 bases. This CDR3 is built from 16 residues. V gave up 5 bases and J gave up 7 bases; unmatched junction bases: 14. CDR1 SEHNR and CDR2 FQNEAQ come from the germline V gene (reference sequence). The CDR3: CASSQFWGQGSQEQYF. For the CDR3, the DNA is TGTGCCAGCAGCCAATTCTGGGGACAGGGGAGTCAGGAGCAGTACTTC.

This clone appeared a few times. The chain employs TRBV4-2 and TRBJ1-2; D may be TRBD1 (6 bases). The germline V gene has CDR1 LGHNA and CDR2 YNFKEQ. The V and J ends lost 0 bases and 1 base respectively, with 12 bases between them. This CDR3 comprises 16 residues. Here the CDR3 reads CASSQDRTAVNYGYTF. The CDR3 coding sequence is TGTGCCAGCAGCCAAGATAGGACAGCAGTTAACTATGGCTACACCTTC.

The chain joins TRBV10-2 to TRBJ2-1; D not certain. V dropped 3 bases and J dropped 7 bases, with 7 bases sitting between them. The length of the CDR3 is 12 residues. CDR1 WSHSY and CDR2 SAAADI come from the germline V gene. The CDR3 protein is CASSDRRNEQFF. The CDR3 DNA is TGCGCCAGCAGTGATAGGAGAAATGAGCAGTTCTTC.